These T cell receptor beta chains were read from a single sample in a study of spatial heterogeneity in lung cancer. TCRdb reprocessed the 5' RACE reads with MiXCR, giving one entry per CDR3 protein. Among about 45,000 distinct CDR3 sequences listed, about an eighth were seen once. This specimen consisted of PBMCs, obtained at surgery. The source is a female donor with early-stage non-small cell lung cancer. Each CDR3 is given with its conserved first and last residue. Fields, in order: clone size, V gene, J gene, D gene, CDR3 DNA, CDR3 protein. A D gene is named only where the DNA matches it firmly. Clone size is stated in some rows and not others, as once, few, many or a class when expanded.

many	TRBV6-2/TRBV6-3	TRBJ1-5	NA	TGTGCCAGCAGTTATATGGGGAGGGGGAAGCAGCCCCAGCATTTT	CASSYMGRGKQPQHF
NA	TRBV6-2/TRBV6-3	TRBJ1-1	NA	TGTGCCAGCAGTTACCCGACGGGGGGGACTCGGGGTGAAGCTTTCTTT	CASSYPTGGTRGEAFF
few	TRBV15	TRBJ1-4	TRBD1	TGTGCCACCAGCAAGCAAGGGGGCGTTGGAGAAAAACTGTTTTTT	CATSKQGGVGEKLFF
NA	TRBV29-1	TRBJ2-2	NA	TGCAGCGTTGAAGAGAGGAACACCGGGGAGCTGTTTTTT	CSVEERNTGELFF
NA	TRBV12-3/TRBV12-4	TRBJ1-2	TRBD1	TGTGCCAGCAGCCCAGGACAGGGCATGATTTGGTATGGCTACACCTTC	CASSPGQGMIWYGYTF
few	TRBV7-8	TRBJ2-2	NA	TGTGCCAGCAGTAGGGCCGGGGAGCTGTTTTTT	CASSRAGELFF
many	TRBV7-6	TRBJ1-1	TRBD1	TGTGCCAGCAGCTCCACAGGGGGAGTGAACACTGAAGCTTTCTTT	CASSSTGGVNTEAFF
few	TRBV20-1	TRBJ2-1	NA	TGCAGTGCAACAACCCCCGAGTTCTTC	CSATTPEFF
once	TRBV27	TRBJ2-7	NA	TGTGCCAGCAGTTTACAGTTCTCCTACGAGCAGTACTTC	CASSLQFSYEQYF
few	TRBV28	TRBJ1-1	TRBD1	TGTGCCAGCAGTCCCCGGGACAGGGATATGAACACTGAAGCTTTCTTT	CASSPRDRDMNTEAFF
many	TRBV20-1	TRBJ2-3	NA	TGCAGTGCTGAGGACTACACAGATACGCAGTATTTT	CSAEDYTDTQYF
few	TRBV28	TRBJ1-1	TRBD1	TGTGCCAGCAGTTTATGGGGGACAGGGGGCACTGAAGCTTTCTTT	CASSLWGTGGTEAFF
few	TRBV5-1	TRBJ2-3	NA	TGCGCCAGCAGCGCCGCAGGTGGAGCCACAGATACGCAGTATTTT	CASSAAGGATDTQYF
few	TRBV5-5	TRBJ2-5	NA	TGTGCCAGCAGCATCACCGCAGGGGACTATGGAAAAGAGACCCAGTACTTC	CASSITAGDYGKETQYF
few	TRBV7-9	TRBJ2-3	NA	TGTGCCAGCAGCCACCGACTAGGCACTACAGATACGCAGTATTTT	CASSHRLGTTDTQYF
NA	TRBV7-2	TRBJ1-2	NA	TGTGCCAGCAGCCAGGAGGCCCCTTCTAACTATGGCTACACCTTC	CASSQEAPSNYGYTF
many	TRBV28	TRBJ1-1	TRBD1	TGTGCCAGCAGTACCGCCGGGACAGTGTCCACTGAAGCTTTCTTT	CASSTAGTVSTEAFF
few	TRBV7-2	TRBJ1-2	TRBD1	TGTGCCAGCAGCTTAGAGAGCAGGGGGAACTATGGCTACACCTTC	CASSLESRGNYGYTF
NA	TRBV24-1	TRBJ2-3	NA	TGTGCCACCAGTGCGACTAGCACAGATACGCAGTATTTT	CATSATSTDTQYF
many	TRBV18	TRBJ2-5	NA	TGTGCCAGCTCACGGGATCGGGGGCAAGAGACCCAGTACTTC	CASSRDRGQETQYF
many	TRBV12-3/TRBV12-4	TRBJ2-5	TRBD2	TGTGCCAGCAGTTTAGGGGGGGGGTACCAAGAGACCCAGTACTTC	CASSLGGGYQETQYF
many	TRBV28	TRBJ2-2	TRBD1	TGTGCCACCGACAGGGAGAGCGGGGAGCTGTTTTTT	CATDRESGELFF
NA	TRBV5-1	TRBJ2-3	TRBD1	TGCGCCAGCAGCTTGACAGGGGGCCCCCCAGATACGCAGTATTTT	CASSLTGGPPDTQYF
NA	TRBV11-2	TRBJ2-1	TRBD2	TGTGCCAGCAGCCGGACTAGCGGGGGGGGCAATGAGCAGTTCTTC	CASSRTSGGGNEQFF
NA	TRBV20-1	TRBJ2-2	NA	TGCAGTGCTCCTAAAGCTGGGAACACCGGGAAGCTGTTTTTT	CSAPKAGNTGKLFF
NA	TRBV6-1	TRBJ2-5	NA	TGTGCCACAGGGACGGGAGAGACCCAGTACTTC	CATGTGETQYF
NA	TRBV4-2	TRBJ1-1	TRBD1	TGTGCCAGCAGCCAAGCCACAGGGGACACTGAAGCTTTCTTT	CASSQATGDTEAFF
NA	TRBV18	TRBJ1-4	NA	TGTGCCAGCTCACCAGGAGAAAAACTGTTTTTT	CASSPGEKLFF
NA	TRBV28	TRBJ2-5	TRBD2	TGTGCCAGCAGCCCATTAGCGGGGGGTGGAGAGACCCAGTACTTC	CASSPLAGGGETQYF
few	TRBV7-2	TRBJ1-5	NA	TGTGCCAGCAGCTTACTGGGTGGGCAGCCCCAGCATTTT	CASSLLGGQPQHF
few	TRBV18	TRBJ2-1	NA	TGTGCCAGCTCACCAACGGGGGGCGGAATAATAGGCAATGAGCAGTTCTTC	CASSPTGGGIIGNEQFF
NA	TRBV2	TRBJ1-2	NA	TGTGCCAGCAGTGTAAAGATGGGAGGGAACTATGGCTACACCTTC	CASSVKMGGNYGYTF
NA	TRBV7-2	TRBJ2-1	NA	TGTGCCAGCAGCTTAGCGGGGACTCAGGGCTCCTACAATGAGCAGTTCTTC	CASSLAGTQGSYNEQFF
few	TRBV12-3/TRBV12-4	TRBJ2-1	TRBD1	TGTGCCAGCAGTTTTCCCGGACAGGGCAACAATGAGCAGTTCTTC	CASSFPGQGNNEQFF
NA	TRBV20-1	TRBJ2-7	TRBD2	TGCAGTGCTACGCCTGACCCGGGGGGTGGTTCCTACGAGCAGTACTTC	CSATPDPGGGSYEQYF
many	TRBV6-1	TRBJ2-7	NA	TGTGCCAGCAGTGAAGGTCGGCGGATGGTGGGGGAGCAGTACTTC	CASSEGRRMVGEQYF
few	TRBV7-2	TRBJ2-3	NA	TGTGCCAGCAGCGCTCAGGGCGGAACCACAGATACGCAGTATTTT	CASSAQGGTTDTQYF
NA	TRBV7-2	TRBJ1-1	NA	TGTGCCAGCAGCAGAGAAGTGAACTGGGGGAACACTGAAGCTTTCTTT	CASSREVNWGNTEAFF
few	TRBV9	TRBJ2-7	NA	TGTGCCAGCAGCGTATCCACCGGGTCCTCCTACGAGCAGTACTTC	CASSVSTGSSYEQYF
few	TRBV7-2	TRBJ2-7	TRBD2	TGTGCCAGCAGCTTAGATACTAGCGGGGTAACCTACGAGCAGTACTTC	CASSLDTSGVTYEQYF
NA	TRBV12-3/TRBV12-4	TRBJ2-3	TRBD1	TGTGCCAGCAGCCAGACAGGGAACATAGATACGCAGTATTTT	CASSQTGNIDTQYF
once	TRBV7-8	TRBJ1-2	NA	TGTGCCAGCAGCTTAGCGCAGGGATATGGCTACACCTTC	CASSLAQGYGYTF
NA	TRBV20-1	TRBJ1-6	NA	TGCAGTGCTAGAGTTCGTGGGACCTATAATTCACCCCTCCACTTT	CSARVRGTYNSPLHF
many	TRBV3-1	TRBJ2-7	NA	TGTGCCAGCAGCCAAGTTCGCGGCTACGAGCAGTACTTC	CASSQVRGYEQYF
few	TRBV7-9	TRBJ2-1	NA	TGTGCCAGCAGTCCTACGGGGGCTCTCTCCTACAATGAGCAGTTCTTC	CASSPTGALSYNEQFF
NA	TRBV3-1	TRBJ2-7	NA	TGTGCCAGCAGCCAGTTCGCCGGACAGACCTACGAGCAGTACTTC	CASSQFAGQTYEQYF
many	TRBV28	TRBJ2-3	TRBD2	TGTGCCACTACGACTAGCGGGGTTGGTACGCAGTATTTT	CATTTSGVGTQYF
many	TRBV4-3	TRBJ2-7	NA	TGCGCCAGCAGCCAAGAAATGGTAGACAGTAGCTACGAGCAGTACTTC	CASSQEMVDSSYEQYF
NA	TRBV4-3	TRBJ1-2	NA	TGCGCCAGCAGCCAAGGAGAGGGGCGGGGGGGCTACACCTTC	CASSQGEGRGGYTF
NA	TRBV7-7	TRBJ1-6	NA	TGTGCCAGCAGCCTAAAGAGTAATTCACCCCTCCACTTT	CASSLKSNSPLHF
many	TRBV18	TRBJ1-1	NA	TGTGCCAGCTCACCAGACAGATTGAACACTGAAGCTTTCTTT	CASSPDRLNTEAFF
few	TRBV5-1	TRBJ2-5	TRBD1	TGCGCCAGCAGCTTGGCCCCGACCGGGACAGGGGGCGGTGAGACCCAGTACTTC	CASSLAPTGTGGGETQYF
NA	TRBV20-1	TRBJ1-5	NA	TGCAGTGCTAGCCCACTCGGGACTTCTAGCAATCAGCCCCAGCATTTT	CSASPLGTSSNQPQHF
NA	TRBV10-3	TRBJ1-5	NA	TGTGCCATCAGTATGGGTACAGGGACCCAGCCCCAGCATTTT	CAISMGTGTQPQHF